One and the same sample provided the 30 T cell receptor beta chains below, sequenced in a study of T cell changes during pregnancy in multiple sclerosis. Produced via immunoSEQ multiplex PCR; TCRdb's table is partial and in-frame only. Here the sample spans some 70,000 clones, roughly 94% being singletons. Sequencing used peripheral blood, obtained in the second trimester of pregnancy. Receptors were obtained from a female donor in good health, enrolled as a control in a pregnancy study.

The chain combines TRBV12-5 with TRBJ1-5; perhaps TRBD1 as D (6 bases). CDR1 is LGHNT and CDR2 is FRNRAP in the germline V gene. This CDR3 is built from 14 residues. Trimming pared 2 bases from V and 7 bases from J, leaving 12 bases between. This chain's CDR3 is CASGLRGGGQPQHF. Written as DNA, the CDR3 is TGTGCTAGTGGTTTGCGGGGGGGCGGGCAGCCCCAGCATTTT.

The DNA of the CDR3 is TGTGCCACCGAAATGGACAGTGGAAACACCATATATTTT. It translates to CATEMDSGNTIYF. This chain links TRBV19 with TRBJ1-3; a weak D match, TRBD1 (6 bases). The CDR3 has 13 residues. In germline, CDR1 is LNHDA, CDR2 SQIVND (reference sequence). V was clipped by 10 bases and J by 3 bases, with 13 bases between them.

The chain has TRBV7-9 and TRBJ1-2; no clear D. The CDR3 covers 12 residues. Germline loops: CDR1 SEHNR, CDR2 FQNEAQ (reference sequence). V lost 5 bases and J 4 bases, leaving 8 bases between the germline ends. The CDR3 spells CASSGEFYGYTF. The CDR3 bases are TGTGCCAGCAGCGGGGAGTTCTATGGCTACACCTTC.

This clone was seen once. The gene calls are TRBV18 and TRBJ2-1; the D is unclear. The V gene lost 2 bases and the J gene lost 4 bases, with 6 bases spanning the gap. There are 13 residues in the CDR3. Germline values: CDR1 KGHSH, CDR2 LQKENI. As DNA, the CDR3 is TGTGCCAGCTCACCATCAATTTACAATGAGCAGTTCTTC. Its translation is CASSPSIYNEQFF.

The V call is TRBV19, the J call TRBJ1-2; 9 positions match TRBD1. Germline V gene sequence: CDR1 LNHDA, CDR2 SQIVND (reference sequence). CDR3 length: 13 residues. Trimming took 5 bases from V and 7 from J; bases not matched to a gene: 5. The CDR3 reads CASSDTGGFGYTF. In DNA, the CDR3 is TGTGCCAGTAGTGATACAGGGGGCTTTGGCTACACCTTC.

This clone was seen a single time. The chain has TRBV7-2 and TRBJ2-1; perhaps TRBD1 as D (5 bases). CDR1 and CDR2 from the germline V gene are SGHTA and FQGNSA. There are 12 residues in the CDR3. The V end lost 5 bases, the J end lost 7 bases, and 9 bases lay between the germline ends. The DNA of the CDR3 is TGTGCCAGCAGCCCAGGGTGGAATGAGCAGTTCTTC. Protein product: CASSPGWNEQFF. Full variable domain (remainder filled in from reference TRBV7-2 and TRBJ2-1): GAGVSQSPSNKVTEKGKDVELRCDPISGHTALYWYRQSLGQGLEFLIYFQGNSAPDKSGLPSDRFSAERTGGSVSTLTIQRTQQEDSAVYLCASSPGWNEQFFGPGTRLTVL.

The chain is built from TRBV6-5 and TRBJ2-7; TRBD1 matches at 7 bases. V was pared by 0 bases and J by 4 bases, with 9 bases of the junction left unmatched. This CDR3 is built from 16 residues. Germline-derived CDR1 and CDR2 are MNHEY and SVGAGI. CDR3 bases: TGTGCCAGCAGTTACTCAGTTCAAGGCAGGGGGTACGAGCAGTACTTC. This encodes CASSYSVQGRGYEQYF.

This clone occurred once. The V call is TRBV28, the J call TRBJ1-5; D is perhaps TRBD1 (5 bases). Germline-derived CDR1 and CDR2 are MDHEN and SYDVKM. This CDR3 has 14 amino acids. V was shortened by 4 bases and J by 5 bases, with 12 bases between the two germline ends. Written as DNA, the CDR3 is TGTGCCAGCAGTTCCCCCGGGGGGGATCAGCCCCAGCATTTT. Translating it yields CASSSPGGDQPQHF.

CDR3 in amino acids: CASSFSGRSYNEQFF. DNA for the CDR3: TGTGCCAGCAGTTTTTCCGGTCGGTCCTACAATGAGCAGTTCTTC. This chain uses TRBV28 with TRBJ2-1; D is unclear. CDR3 length equals 15 residues. The V end lost 3 bases, the J end lost 1 base, and 10 bases lay between the germline ends. Germline CDR1 MDHEN, CDR2 SYDVKM.

The J gene is TRBJ2-7, the V gene TRBV7-2, with TRBD2 identical over 7 bases. The CDR3 spans 18 residues. Per the germline V gene, CDR1 is SGHTA and CDR2 is FQGNSA. The ends lost 3 bases at V and 2 bases at J; junction bases unmatched: 16. As DNA, the CDR3 is TGTGCCAGCAGCTTTTCCGGGGCTAGCGGATTACCGACCTACGAGCAGTACTTC. Its protein product is CASSFSGASGLPTYEQYF.

The chain combines TRBV10-3 with TRBJ2-1; D is unresolved. Trimming shortened V by 2 bases and J by 0 bases, and 8 bases separated the two germline ends. The length of the CDR3 is 15 residues. Per germline, CDR1 ENHRY and CDR2 SYGVKD. The CDR3 bases are TGTGCCATCAGTGAGATCGTTAGCTCCTACAATGAGCAGTTCTTC. Its protein product is CAISEIVSSYNEQFF.

J is TRBJ2-7 and V is TRBV4-1; 9 bases line up with TRBD1. The CDR3 runs to 16 residues. V was pared by 4 bases and J by 5 bases, with 12 bases of the junction left unmatched. Germline V CDR1 and CDR2: MGHRA, YSYEKL. The CDR3 region has the DNA TGCGCCAGCAGCCCACCCGGGACAGGGCTATTCGACGAGCAGTACTTC. Its protein product is CASSPPGTGLFDEQYF.

The chain is built from TRBV6-6 and TRBJ1-6; TRBD1 matches 7 bases. CDR1 and CDR2 from the germline V gene are MNHNY and SVGAGI (reference sequence). The ends lost 5 bases at V and 4 bases at J; junction bases unmatched: 5. The CDR3 loop spans 15 amino acids. Here the CDR3 reads CASSTRQGYNSPLHF. The CDR3 DNA sequence: TGTGCCAGCAGTACGCGACAGGGTTATAATTCACCCCTCCACTTT.

The chain couples TRBV2 to TRBJ2-2, with 10 bases that match TRBD2. CDR3 size: 15 residues. The V segment lost 5 bases and the J segment 7 bases; nucleotides outside the gene matches: 7. In germline, CDR1 is SNHLY, CDR2 FYNNEI. In DNA form, the CDR3 reads TGTGCCAGCAGTTGGAGCGGGAGGGCCGGCGGGGAGCTGTTTTTT. It is translated as CASSWSGRAGGELFF. The whole variable domain, filled in from reference TRBV2 and TRBJ2-2, reads EPEVTQTPSHQVTQMGQEVILRCVPISNHLYFYWYRQILGQKVEFLVSFYNNEISEKSEIFDDQFSVERPDGSNFTLKIRSTKLEDSAMYFCASSWSGRAGGELFFGEGSRLTVL.

V gene TRBV6-1 combines with J gene TRBJ2-3; 12 nucleotides align to TRBD2. CDR3 size: 17 residues. In germline, CDR1 is MNHNS, CDR2 SASEGT. The junction had 6 bases not matched to a gene; V was cut back by 0 bases and J by 5 bases. CDR3: CASSEAELAGGVDTQYF. CDR3 nucleotides: TGTGCCAGCAGTGAAGCGGAACTAGCGGGGGGCGTAGATACGCAGTATTTT.

The rearrangement joins TRBV30 to TRBJ2-7; D possibly corresponds to TRBD1 (5 bases). Germline assignment: CDR1 GTSNPN and CDR2 SVGIG (reference sequence). CDR3 size: 13 residues. With 8 bases removed from V and 1 base from J, the gap between germline ends came to 15 bases. The DNA for the CDR3 is TGTGCCGGGGTGGGGCACAGATCCTACGAGCAGTACTTC. It specifies CAGVGHRSYEQYF.

The CDR3: CASRAGVGGTYEQYF. The CDR3 DNA reads as TGTGCCAGCAGGGCGGGGGTAGGGGGGACCTACGAGCAGTACTTC. The rearrangement joins TRBV2 to TRBJ2-7; D may be TRBD2 (7 bases). The CDR3 has 15 residues. The V end lost 6 bases, the J end lost 2 bases, and 17 bases lay between the germline ends. The germline V gene encodes CDR1 SNHLY and CDR2 FYNNEI. Filled out from reference TRBV2 and TRBJ2-7, the complete variable domain reads EPEVTQTPSHQVTQMGQEVILRCVPISNHLYFYWYRQILGQKVEFLVSFYNNEISEKSEIFDDQFSVERPDGSNFTLKIRSTKLEDSAMYFCASRAGVGGTYEQYFGPGTRLTVT.

This clone showed up just once. The chain combines TRBV28 with TRBJ2-3; perhaps TRBD2 as D (7 bases). CDR1 is MDHEN, CDR2 SYDVKM, per germline. V was clipped by 6 bases and J by 3 bases, with 22 bases between them. The CDR3 runs to 17 residues. CDR3 nucleotide sequence: TGTGCCAGCAGCCCCCTGGGGAGCGGGGACAAGACAGATACGCAGTATTTT. Translated: CASSPLGSGDKTDTQYF.

The chain joins TRBV6-1 to TRBJ2-3, with D maybe TRBD2 (6 bases). V shed 6 bases and J shed 2 bases, with 12 bases lying between them. The germline V gene encodes CDR1 MNHNS and CDR2 SASEGT. This CDR3 spans 14 amino acids. CDR3 residues: CASSPGLHTDTQYF. The CDR3 DNA sequence: TGTGCCAGCAGCCCGGGACTCCACACAGATACGCAGTATTTT.

V gene TRBV27 combines with J gene TRBJ1-5; D is perhaps TRBD1 (5 bases). This CDR3 has 14 amino acids. Deletions cut 5 bases from V and 6 bases from J, with 14 bases between. Germline lookup yields CDR1 MNHEY and CDR2 SMNVEV (reference sequence). The CDR3 DNA reads TGTGCCAGCAGTGCGGGGGTTCAGGGTCAGCCCCAGCATTTT. Its protein product is CASSAGVQGQPQHF.

This rearrangement joins TRBV10-1 to TRBJ2-1; 10 positions match TRBD2. V shed 4 bases and J 1 base; nucleotides not matched to a gene: 7. CDR3 size: 17 residues. Per the germline V gene, CDR1 is WNHNN and CDR2 is SYGVQD (reference sequence). CDR3 sequence reads: CASSGLAGDRSYNEQFF. The CDR3 DNA reads as TGCGCCAGCAGTGGTCTAGCGGGAGACAGGTCCTACAATGAGCAGTTCTTC.

This clone is a singleton in its sample. The J gene is TRBJ2-1, the V gene TRBV5-1; 14 bases fit TRBD2. Trimming cost V 4 bases and J 8 bases; bases outside gene matches: 5. In germline, CDR1 is SGHRS, CDR2 YFSETQ. CDR3 length: 15 amino acids. The DNA of the CDR3 is TGCGCCAGCAGCCAGACTAGCGGGAGGGTTGATGAGCAGTTCTTC. Amino acids: CASSQTSGRVDEQFF. The full variable domain, completed using reference TRBV5-1 and TRBJ2-1, is KAGVTQTPRYLIKTRGQQVTLSCSPISGHRSVSWYQQTPGQGLQFLFEYFSETQRNKGNFPGRFSGRQFSNSRSEMNVSTLELGDSALYLCASSQTSGRVDEQFFGPGTRLTVL.

Here the CDR3 reads CASSPRTGGIDTQYF. The CDR3 DNA follows: TGTGCCAGCTCACCCCGGACAGGGGGAATAGATACGCAGTATTTT. The rearrangement uses TRBV18 and TRBJ2-3, with 10 bases aligning to TRBD1. Germline CDR1 and CDR2: KGHSH and LQKENI. The CDR3 length is 15 residues. Germline trimming cut 3 bases from V and 5 bases from J; bases unmatched to any gene: 5. Complete variable domain (other parts from reference TRBV18 and TRBJ2-3): NAGVMQNPRHLVRRRGQEARLRCSPMKGHSHVYWYRQLPEEGLKFMVYLQKENIIDESGMPKERFSAEFPKEGPSILRIQQVVRGDSAAYFCASSPRTGGIDTQYFGPGTRLTVL.

The V and J genes are TRBV7-9 and TRBJ1-2; TRBD1 matches 8 bases. The CDR3 consists of 13 residues. Losses at the gene ends were 5 bases for V and 8 bases for J; bases not matched to a gene: 7. Germline V gene data show CDR1 as SEHNR and CDR2 as FQNEAQ (reference sequence). In DNA, the CDR3 is TGTGCCAGCAGCCCGCGGGCAGGGGGCGGCTACACCTTC. It codes for CASSPRAGGGYTF.

This clone was seen a single time. The V gene is TRBV21-1, the J gene TRBJ2-1; TRBD2 was called by the table and not checked on the DNA. TRBV21-1 is a recognized pseudogene. CDR3 length: 18 residues. CDR3 residues: CASSILGGLAGVRNEQFF. The DNA of the CDR3 is TGTGCCAGCAGCATTCTGGGTGGTCTAGCGGGAGTGCGGAATGAGCAGTTCTTC.

The genes are TRBV29-1 and TRBJ1-2; a possible D gene is TRBD1 (5 bases). Germline V gene data show CDR1 as SQVTM and CDR2 as ANQGSEA. The CDR3 extends over 16 amino acids. V was cut by 3 bases and J by 0 bases, with 17 bases left in between. Here the CDR3 reads CSVDLWGIGANYGYTF. CDR3 nucleotide sequence: TGCAGCGTTGACTTGTGGGGCATAGGGGCTAACTATGGCTACACCTTC. Drawing the rest from reference TRBV29-1 and TRBJ1-2, the complete variable domain is SAVISQKPSRDICQRGTSLTIQCQVDSQVTMMFWYRQQPGQSLTLIATANQGSEATYESGFVIDKFPISRPNLTFSTLTVSNMSPEDSSIYLCSVDLWGIGANYGYTFGSGTRLTVV.

A note on this clone: A junction boundary mismatches the germline segment, possibly from a read error. J is TRBJ2-3 and V is TRBV6-4, with D perhaps TRBD2 (6 bases). The CDR3 totals 14 residues. Per germline, CDR1 MRHNA and CDR2 SNTAGT. The DNA of the CDR3 is TGTGCCAGTAGTGTCGGAGGGGAGGCAGATACGCAGTATTTT. This translates into CASSVGGEADTQYF.

The chain uses TRBV5-4 and TRBJ2-1; the D is unclear. There are 14 residues in the CDR3. Trimming removed 1 base from V and 3 bases from J, with 8 bases in between. Per the germline V gene, CDR1 is SGHNT and CDR2 is YYREEE (reference sequence). The CDR3 protein is CASSLPTDYNEQFF. CDR3 coding DNA: TGTGCCAGCAGCTTGCCTACAGACTACAATGAGCAGTTCTTC.

The rearrangement joins TRBV11-2 to TRBJ1-2; perhaps TRBD1 as D (6 bases). The CDR3 covers 14 residues. V was cut by 3 bases and J by 7 bases, with 15 bases left in between. CDR1 and CDR2 from the germline V gene are SGHAT and FQNNGV. CDR3 nucleotide sequence: TGTGCCAGCAGCTTTCCTCGGGGGGCTGGTGGCTACACCTTC. Its protein is CASSFPRGAGGYTF.

This clone appeared once. The rearrangement links TRBV4-1 to TRBJ2-1; possibly TRBD2 for D (5 bases). The germline V gene has CDR1 MGHRA and CDR2 YSYEKL. V lost 1 base to trimming and J lost 7 bases, with 17 bases between them. The CDR3 has 16 residues. DNA of the CDR3: TGCGCCAGCAGCCAAGGCCGAGCGACGGGGAGAAATGAGCAGTTCTTC. This sequence encodes CASSQGRATGRNEQFF.